This T cell receptor (beta chain) was identified during a study of blood T cells in healthy people across ages. Between the trimmed V and J ends, which lost 3 bases and 4 bases, there was a span of 15 bases. The germline V gene encodes CDR1 SNHLY and CDR2 FYNNEI. This CDR3 spans 15 amino acids. The second PCR ran about 6 to 12 cycles with a sample-barcoded 5' primer and J-beta primers. Each cDNA molecule was tagged by a template-switch adaptor that had 12 random nucleotides. TCRdb analysed the 5' RACE reads with MiXCR anew, one entry per CDR3 protein. The data contain approximately 900,000 distinct CDR3 sequences, roughly 48% of them seen just once; the ten biggest clones take up around an eighth. Notes on the study in general: In long-lived donors, naive CD4+ cell counts and diversity exceeded those of aged donors. Per million T cells, TCR beta diversity dropped roughly linearly as age increased. Estimates drawn from one million T cells were deemed to understate diversity.

In regard to this clonotype: Its specificity is not known.

The TCR comes from a man aged 30 to 39 in good health. This chain uses TRBV2 with TRBJ1-1; possible D gene TRBD1, 6 bases. Specimen: blood. CDR3 nucleotide sequence: TGTGCCAGCAGTGATGTCCGGGTGGGGGCCACTGAAGCTTTCTTT. Its protein is CASSDVRVGATEAFF.